This is a list of T cell receptor beta chains from one sample in a study of early T cells in non-severe SARS-CoV-2 infection. TCRdb recomputed calls from the 5' RACE reads with MiXCR, one row per CDR3 protein. The sample records about 66,000 distinct CDR3 sequences, approximately 9.2% being singletons. The sample consisted of whole blood. The receptor set was obtained from an adult who was a healthcare worker with PCR-confirmed SARS-CoV-2 infection or an uninfected control (not recorded which). The CDR3 runs from the conserved cysteine through the conserved F or W. A D gene is named only where the DNA matches it firmly. Some rows mark clone size as missing; the rest say once, few, many or name a class of expanded clone.

NA	TRBV7-6	TRBD1	TRBJ1-4	TGTGCCAGCAGCAGACAGGGGGCAAGGGGTGAAAAACTGTTTTTT	CASSRQGARGEKLFF
few	TRBV18	NA	TRBJ2-1	TGTGCCAGCTCACCCCCCTCCTCTGGCCGGTTCTTC	CASSPPSSGRFF
medium-sized	TRBV4-3	NA	TRBJ2-1	TGCGCCAGCAGCCAAGTCCTCTCCTGGGGGCAGTTCTTC	CASSQVLSWGQFF
NA	TRBV6-5	NA	TRBJ1-5	TGTGCCAGCAGTTACGGCTATCAGCCCCAGCATTTT	CASSYGYQPQHF
NA	TRBV20-1	TRBD1	TRBJ1-5	TGCAGTGCACCACGACAGGGGGCCCAGCCCCAGCATTTT	CSAPRQGAQPQHF
NA	TRBV5-6	NA	TRBJ2-2	TGTGCCAGCAGCTTGCGACAGCTTGTGAACACCGGGGAGCTGTTTTTT	CASSLRQLVNTGELFF
NA	TRBV20-1	TRBD2	TRBJ2-5	TGCAGTGCTCCCATAGCGGGAGAGACCCAGTACTTC	CSAPIAGETQYF
few	TRBV10-1	NA	TRBJ1-1	TGCGCCAGCATGGGTAGGAACACTGAAGCTTTCTTT	CASMGRNTEAFF
few	TRBV7-3	NA	TRBJ1-1	TGTGCCAGCAGCCAATACAGGGCTACTGAAGCTTTCTTT	CASSQYRATEAFF
NA	TRBV12-2	NA	TRBJ2-7	TGTGCTCAGTACCCCGGACAGGAACCCTACGAGCAGTACTTC	CAQYPGQEPYEQYF
many	TRBV19	NA	TRBJ1-5	TGTGCCAGTAGTCTCCACCGGGAACGCAACCAGCCCCAGCATTTT	CASSLHRERNQPQHF
NA	TRBV21-1	NA	TRBJ2-3	TGTGCCAGCAGCAACCAGCGGGAAGGCACAGATACGCAGTATTTT	CASSNQREGTDTQYF
few	TRBV7-9	NA	TRBJ2-5	TGTGCCAGCAGCGTGGCGGGGATCGAGACCCAGTACTTC	CASSVAGIETQYF
few	TRBV6-5	TRBD1	TRBJ2-7	TGTGCCAGCAGCCTAGACAGGGGAGGCAACTACGAGCAGTACTTC	CASSLDRGGNYEQYF
few	TRBV18	NA	TRBJ2-3	TGTGCCAGCTCACCTCTGGGAGGCACCACAGATACGCAGTATTTT	CASSPLGGTTDTQYF
NA	TRBV18	NA	TRBJ1-2	TGTGCCAGCTCACCTCAGGAGGACTATGGCTACACCTTC	CASSPQEDYGYTF
few	TRBV20-1	NA	TRBJ2-3	TGCAGTGCGGTCGCACCGGGACTCCACGCCGAGAATACGCAGTATTTT	CSAVAPGLHAENTQYF
few	TRBV20-1	TRBD2	TRBJ2-5	TGCAGTGTATTGCCCTTGACTAGCGGAAACCAAGAGACCCAGTACTTC	CSVLPLTSGNQETQYF
NA	TRBV7-3	TRBD2	TRBJ2-2	TGTGCCAGCAGCTTATCGGGACTAGCGGGAGGAGCTCTCACCGGGGAGCTGTTTTTT	CASSLSGLAGGALTGELFF
few	TRBV4-2	NA	TRBJ2-2	TGTGCCAGCAGCCAACAAGACGCGAACACCGGGGAGCTGTTTTTT	CASSQQDANTGELFF
few	TRBV19	TRBD1	TRBJ1-2	TGTGCCAGTAGTCACCCGGGACAGGGGAATGGCTACACCTTC	CASSHPGQGNGYTF
many	TRBV6-6	TRBD2	TRBJ2-7	TGTGCCAGCAGTTACCGTCAGGGAGGGGTCGAGCAGTACTTC	CASSYRQGGVEQYF
few	TRBV20-1	NA	TRBJ1-4	TGCAGTGCTAGAGATCCGACAGCCGGTGAAAAACTGTTTTTT	CSARDPTAGEKLFF
NA	TRBV19	TRBD2	TRBJ2-1	TGTGCCAGTAGTATTTCCGGGGGGGCCGGCAATGAGCAGTTCTTC	CASSISGGAGNEQFF
NA	TRBV30	NA	TRBJ1-4	TGTGCCTGGAGTGGTGAGGGAGCGGAAAAACTGTTTTTT	CAWSGEGAEKLFF
many	TRBV3-1	TRBD2	TRBJ2-1	TGTGCCAGCAGCCCTCAGCTGACTAGCGGACCGACCAATGAGCAGTTCTTC	CASSPQLTSGPTNEQFF
many	TRBV20-1	TRBD1	TRBJ1-6	TGCAGTGCTGGAAGGGGGCTTAAAGATTCACCCCTCCACTTT	CSAGRGLKDSPLHF
few	TRBV18	NA	TRBJ2-1	TGTGCCAGCTCACCCAGAATCGGGCAAATAAAGAATGAGCAGTTCTTC	CASSPRIGQIKNEQFF
NA	TRBV7-2	TRBD1	TRBJ2-5	TGTGCCAGCAGCTTACACAGGGGTAGGGAGACCCAGTACTTC	CASSLHRGRETQYF